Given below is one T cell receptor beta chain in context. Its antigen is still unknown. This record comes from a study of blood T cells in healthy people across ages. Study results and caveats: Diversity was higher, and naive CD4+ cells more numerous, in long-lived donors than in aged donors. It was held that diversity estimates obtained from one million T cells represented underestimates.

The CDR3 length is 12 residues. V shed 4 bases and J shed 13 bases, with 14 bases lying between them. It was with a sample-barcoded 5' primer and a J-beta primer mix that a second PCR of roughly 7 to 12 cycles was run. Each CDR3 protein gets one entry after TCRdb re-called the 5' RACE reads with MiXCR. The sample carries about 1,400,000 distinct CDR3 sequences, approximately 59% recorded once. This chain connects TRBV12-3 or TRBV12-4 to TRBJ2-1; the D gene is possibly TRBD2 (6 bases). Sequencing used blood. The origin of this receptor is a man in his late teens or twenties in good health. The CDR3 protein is CASSWDFTLQFF. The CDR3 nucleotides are TGTGCCAGCAGTTGGGACTTTACACTCCAGTTCTTC.